This is a list of T cell receptor beta chains from one sample in a study of blood T cell repertoires in COVID-19. The protocol was immunoSEQ multiplex PCR, while the TCRdb copy is restricted to in-frame clones and leaves out a portion. The sample holds some 140,000 clones, approximately 85% seen once. Sequenced material: peripheral blood. The receptors shown here come from a human donor in a cohort sampled during active COVID-19. Each CDR3 is given with its conserved first and last residue. A D gene is named only where the DNA matches it firmly. Size tells how often a clone was seen (once, few, many) or the class of an expanded clone, and some rows leave it out.

D | size | J | V | DNA | CDR3
- | - | TRBJ1-1 | TRBV11-3 | TGTGCCAGCAGCCCTGGCGGGGGGCTGGGGACTGAAGCTTTCTTT | CASSPGGGLGTEAFF
TRBD1 | - | TRBJ2-1 | TRBV2 | TGTGCCAGCCAGGGACAGGAATATAATGAGCAGTTCTTC | CASQGQEYNEQFF
- | - | TRBJ1-6 | TRBV6-6 | TGTGCCAGCAGTTACTCCGGGACAAATACAAATTCACCCCTCCACTTT | CASSYSGTNTNSPLHF
TRBD1 | - | TRBJ2-7 | TRBV27 | TGTGCCAGCAGTTTGATAAGGGGGCGCTCCTCCTACGAGCAGTACTTC | CASSLIRGRSSYEQYF
- | - | TRBJ1-6 | TRBV5-1 | TGCGCCAGCAGCTTCACAGCAAATAATTCACCCCTCCACTTT | CASSFTANNSPLHF
- | - | TRBJ2-2 | TRBV11-2 | TGTGCCAGCAGCTTTCGGACAGTTGTCCTCGGGGAGCTGTTTTTT | CASSFRTVVLGELFF
- | once | TRBJ2-3 | TRBV9 | TGTGCCAGCAGCGGGAGGGCTAGCACAGATACGCAGTATTTT | CASSGRASTDTQYF
- | - | TRBJ2-5 | TRBV9 | TGTGCCAGCAGCGCGGGACTGCAAAAAGAGACCCAGTACTTC | CASSAGLQKETQYF
- | - | TRBJ1-4 | TRBV7-9 | TGTGCCAGCAGCTTTCCGGGGGGCATGATTGAAAAACTGTTTTTT | CASSFPGGMIEKLFF
TRBD1 | - | TRBJ2-1 | TRBV4-3 | TGCGCCAGCAGCCAATTTCTGTTTGGGACAGGGGGCAATGAGCAGTTCTTC | CASSQFLFGTGGNEQFF
TRBD1 | - | TRBJ1-2 | TRBV6-1 | TGTGCCAGCAGTGAAGTGACAGGGGGGCGCGGCTACACCTTC | CASSEVTGGRGYTF
- | once | TRBJ2-3 | TRBV24-1 | TGTGCCACCCAGGACTCCCAAGAAGATACGCAGTATTTT | CATQDSQEDTQYF
- | - | TRBJ1-2 | TRBV19 | TGTGCCAGTACCGTAGACATCTACTATGGCTACACCTTC | CASTVDIYYGYTF
- | - | TRBJ2-2 | TRBV5-4 | TGTGCCAGCAGCCCGCGTAACACCGGGGAGCTGTTTTTT | CASSPRNTGELFF
TRBD1 | - | TRBJ1-4 | TRBV7-2 | TGTGCCAGCAGCTTATGGCAGGGGGCTAATGAAAAACTGTTTTTT | CASSLWQGANEKLFF
TRBD1 | few | TRBJ1-2 | TRBV3-1/TRBV3-2 | TGTGCCAGCAGCCTCACCGGGACAGCTCTCTATGGCTACACCTTC | CASSLTGTALYGYTF
- | - | TRBJ2-6 | TRBV18 | TGTGCCAGCTCACTGGACAGTTACTCTGGGGCCAACGTCCTGACTTTC | CASSLDSYSGANVLTF
TRBD2 | - | TRBJ2-3 | TRBV9 | TGTGCCAGCAGCCCCGGACTTAGCGGGTATACGCAGTATTTT | CASSPGLSGYTQYF
- | - | TRBJ1-2 | TRBV29-1 | TGCAGCGGTAAATTTAGCAATGGCTACACCTTC | CSGKFSNGYTF
TRBD2 | - | TRBJ2-5 | TRBV3-1/TRBV3-2 | TGTGCCAGCAGCCACGGACTAGCGGGGGGGCAAGAGACCCAGTACTTC | CASSHGLAGGQETQYF
- | - | TRBJ1-2 | TRBV5-1 | TGCGCCAGCAGCTCTACGGGAGGGAGGGATGGCTACACCTTC | CASSSTGGRDGYTF
TRBD1 | - | TRBJ1-2 | TRBV25-1 | TGTGCCAGCAGTTATACAGGGGGCGCGTTCGGCTACACCTTC | CASSYTGGAFGYTF
- | - | TRBJ1-2 | TRBV7-3 | TGTGCCAGCAGCCCTTCAGGGGCGGATGGCTACACCTTC | CASSPSGADGYTF